The sequence of this TCR beta chain was determined in a study of T cell responses to AZD1222 COVID-19 vaccine. The table came from immunoSEQ multiplex PCR; TCRdb's copy has only in-frame clones and leaves some out. This table holds about 94,000 clones, around 85% found once. Whole-study results and caveats: Only a handful of AZD1222 recipients, roughly 6 in all, had baseline seropositivity. Sampling captured repertoires only after the peak T cell response.

The germline V and J ends were trimmed by 0 bases and 6 bases, with 21 bases remaining between them. Germline values: CDR1 GTSNPN, CDR2 SVGIG (reference sequence). The CDR3 totals 17 residues. The sample holds a few counts of this clone. What it binds is unknown. The source of this sequence is an adult who received the AZD1222 COVID-19 vaccine. The specimen comprised peripheral blood, sampled 28 days after the second AZD1222 dose. The chain links TRBV30 to TRBJ1-5; possibly TRBD1 for D (6 bases). The chain's CDR3 is CAWSVPGGGPVGQPQHF. CDR3 in DNA: TGTGCCTGGAGTGTCCCGGGAGGGGGTCCAGTGGGTCAGCCCCAGCATTTT.